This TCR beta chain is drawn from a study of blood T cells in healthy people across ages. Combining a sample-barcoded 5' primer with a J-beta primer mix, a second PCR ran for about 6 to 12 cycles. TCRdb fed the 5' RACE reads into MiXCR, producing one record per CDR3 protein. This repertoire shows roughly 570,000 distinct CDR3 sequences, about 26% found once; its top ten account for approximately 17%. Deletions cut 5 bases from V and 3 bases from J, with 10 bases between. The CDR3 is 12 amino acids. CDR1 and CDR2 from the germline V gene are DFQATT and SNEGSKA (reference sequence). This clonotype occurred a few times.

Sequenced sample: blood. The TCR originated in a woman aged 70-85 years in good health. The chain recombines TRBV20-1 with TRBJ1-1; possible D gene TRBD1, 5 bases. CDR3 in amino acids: CSARGPDTEAFF. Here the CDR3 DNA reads TGCAGTGCTCGGGGACCCGACACTGAAGCTTTCTTT.